This record looks at one T cell receptor beta chain sequence and its context. Antigen unknown. The data were taken from a study of T-cell memory formation after mild COVID-19. Study-wide results and limits: In pre-infection memory, a portion of responding clones appeared, which suggested that cross-reactive memory joined.

TCRdb recomputed calls from the 5' RACE reads with MiXCR, one row per CDR3 protein. The sample records about 120,000 distinct CDR3 sequences, 20% to 25% being singletons. The CDR3 is 16 residues long. The ends lost 2 bases at V and 7 bases at J; junction bases unmatched: 12. CDR1 ENHRY and CDR2 SYGVKD come from the germline V gene. The genes are TRBV10-3 and TRBJ2-7, with TRBD1 matching 9 bases. The specimen sequenced was PBMCs or a T cell subset sorted from them (not recorded which). This sequence was found in a man aged 18 to 29 who had mild COVID-19 (a few samples of this study predate the infection). Cell type and time point are not known. The CDR3 loop reads CAISEPGQGVTGEQYF. The CDR3 DNA reads as TGTGCCATCAGTGAGCCGGGACAGGGAGTCACGGGTGAGCAGTACTTC.